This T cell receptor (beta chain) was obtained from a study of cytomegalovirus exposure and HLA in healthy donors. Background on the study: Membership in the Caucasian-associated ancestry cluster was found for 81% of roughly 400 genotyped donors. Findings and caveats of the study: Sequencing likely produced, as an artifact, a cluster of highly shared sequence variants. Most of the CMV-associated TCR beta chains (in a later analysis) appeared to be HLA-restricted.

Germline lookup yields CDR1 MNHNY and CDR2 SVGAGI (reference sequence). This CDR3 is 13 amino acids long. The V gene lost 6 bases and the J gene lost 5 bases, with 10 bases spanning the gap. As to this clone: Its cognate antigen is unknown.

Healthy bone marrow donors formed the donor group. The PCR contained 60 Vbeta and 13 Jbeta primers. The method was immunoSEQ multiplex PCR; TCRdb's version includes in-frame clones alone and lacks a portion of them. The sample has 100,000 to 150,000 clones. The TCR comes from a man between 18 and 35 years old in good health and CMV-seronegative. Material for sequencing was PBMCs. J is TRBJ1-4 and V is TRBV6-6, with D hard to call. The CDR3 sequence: CASRQSGNEKLFF. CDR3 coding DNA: TGTGCCAGCAGGCAATCAGGCAATGAAAAACTGTTTTTT.